This T cell receptor beta chain was sequenced in a study of CXCR3-negative and CXCR3-positive naive CD8 T cells. It was by 5' RACE with UMI labels that the TRB cDNA libraries were prepared. From its re-call of the 5' RACE reads, TCRdb lists each CDR3 protein once, without DNA. The sample totals some 110,000 distinct CDR3 sequences; its top ten clones hold over 0.35%. A remark on this clonotype: Its antigen is unknown.

Overall study results and limits: TRB CDR3 hydrophobicity was greater in CXCR3-positive naive cells than in CXCR3-negative naive cells. Freshly isolated PBMCs were used in most assays, given partial CXCR3 loss after freezing. TRBV-TRBJ usage was similar across naive CXCR3 subsets but distinct in memory cells.

The sequencing sample was made of naive CXCR3+ CD8+ T cells from blood. The subset denotes: CD45RO-CCR7+CD27+CD95- naive CD8+ T cells expressing CXCR3 (TNR3+). The receptor comes from a human donor in good health. Some clones in this sample may be carry-over from other donors' samples.

The CDR3 region is CASSLLPGYEQYF. The gene calls are TRBV5-1 and TRBJ2-7; TCRdb names TRBD1, which stays unverified in the absence of DNA. The CDR3 has 13 amino acids. Germline lookup yields CDR1 SGHRS and CDR2 YFSETQ.